This entry lists 2 T cell receptor beta chains sequenced from one sample in a study of T cell changes during pregnancy in multiple sclerosis. Profiling relied on immunoSEQ multiplex PCR, and the TCRdb table lists in-frame clones only, not all of them. The sample lists some 47,000 clones, about 90% seen once, with under 2% in the top ten. Sample: peripheral blood, taken in the first trimester of pregnancy. These receptors were collected from a female donor with multiple sclerosis, enrolled in a pregnancy study.

This clone was observed a single time. The genes are TRBV5-8 and TRBJ1-2; D remains unclear. CDR1 is SGHTS and CDR2 is YDEGEE in the germline V gene. Between the trimmed V and J ends, which lost 0 bases and 3 bases, there was a span of 12 bases. This CDR3 is built from 15 residues. The chain's CDR3 is CASSLERAGDYGYTF. In DNA form, the CDR3 reads TGTGCCAGCAGCTTGGAAAGGGCGGGCGACTATGGCTACACCTTC.

The V and J genes are TRBV6-1 and TRBJ1-5; 8 bases match TRBD1. The CDR3 runs 15 residues. Germline V gene data show CDR1 as MNHNS and CDR2 as SASEGT. Trimming took 2 bases from V and 5 from J; bases not matched to a gene: 5. CDR3 protein: CASSETGGLYQPQHF. The CDR3 nucleotides are TGTGCCAGCAGTGAAACAGGGGGGCTATATCAGCCCCAGCATTTT.